A single sample is the source of the 15 T cell receptor beta chains below, sequenced in a study of cytomegalovirus exposure and HLA in healthy donors. Method: immunoSEQ multiplex PCR; TCRdb's copy keeps in-frame clones and lacks some. This table holds under 300,000 clones, approximately 86% found once. Sequenced input: PBMCs. The receptors shown here come from a woman aged 18-29 years in good health and CMV-seronegative.

This sequence joins TRBV6-4 and TRBJ2-7, with a weak D call TRBD2 (5 bases). CDR1 and CDR2 (germline): MRHNA, SNTAGT. Trimming took off 10 bases at V and 4 bases at J, with 14 bases between the two ends. CDR3 size: 12 residues. The CDR3 DNA follows: TGTGCCATCACGGGGTCAGTTTACGAGCAGTACTTC. It translates to CAITGSVYEQYF.

This sequence joins TRBV11-2 and TRBJ1-1; D might be TRBD1 (6 bases). The CDR3 consists of 12 residues. Germline V CDR1 and CDR2: SGHAT, FQNNGV. V lost 6 bases and J 6 bases, leaving 11 bases between the germline ends. CDR3 nucleotides: TGTGCCAGCAGTGAACAGGGTCCTGAAGCTTTCTTT. Encoded protein: CASSEQGPEAFF.

V and J are TRBV18 and TRBJ2-1; TRBD2 is a possible D gene (6 bases). The V gene lost 3 bases and the J gene lost 7 bases, with 13 bases spanning the gap. In germline, CDR1 is KGHSH, CDR2 LQKENI. CDR3 length equals 14 residues. The CDR3: CASSPLGAGNEQFF. CDR3 DNA sequence: TGTGCCAGCTCACCTTTAGGGGCGGGAAATGAGCAGTTCTTC.

The rearrangement joins TRBV6-5 to TRBJ2-7; TRBD1 is a possible D gene (7 bases). Germline lookup yields CDR1 MNHEY and CDR2 SVGAGI. V lost 4 bases and J lost 2, with 12 bases in between. This CDR3 comprises 14 residues. The CDR3, as DNA: TGTGCCAGCAGTTTGGCAGGGGGGACCTACGAGCAGTACTTC. It codes for CASSLAGGTYEQYF.

The J gene is TRBJ2-1, the V gene TRBV7-6, with TRBD2 matching 12 bases. The V gene end was trimmed by 6 bases and the J gene end by 4 bases; junction bases not matched to a gene: 4. CDR1 is SGHVS, CDR2 FNYEAQ, per germline. CDR3 size: 15 residues. CDR3 sequence (DNA): TGTGCCAGCAGTCCGACTAGCGGGAGATACAATGAGCAGTTCTTC. Its protein product is CASSPTSGRYNEQFF.

This rearrangement joins TRBV28 to TRBJ1-5; 8 bases are shared with TRBD1. Trimming at V came to 10 bases and at J to 7 bases, leaving 6 bases not matched to a gene. Germline CDR1 and CDR2: MDHEN and SYDVKM. This CDR3 comprises 12 residues. The CDR3 region has the DNA TGTGCCACTCAGGGGGCCGGACAGCCCCAGCATTTT. This encodes CATQGAGQPQHF.

The CDR3 nucleotides read TGTGCCAGCAGCCGGACAGGGGTTTCCGAGACCCAGTACTTC. It yields the protein CASSRTGVSETQYF. This chain connects TRBV28 to TRBJ2-5, with 9 positions matching TRBD1. With V trimmed by 6 bases and J by 5 bases, 7 bases remained unmatched. CDR3 size: 14 residues. Germline loops: CDR1 MDHEN, CDR2 SYDVKM.

The rearrangement links TRBV5-1 to TRBJ2-1; the match to TRBD2 covers 13 bases. The CDR3 loop spans 15 amino acids. The V gene end was trimmed by 4 bases and the J gene end by 5 bases; junction bases not matched to a gene: 3. Germline V gene data show CDR1 as SGHRS and CDR2 as YFSETQ. CDR3 amino acids: CASSPLAGGDNEQFF. The DNA of the CDR3 is TGCGCCAGCAGCCCACTAGCGGGAGGGGACAATGAGCAGTTCTTC. The variable domain in full, completed from reference TRBV5-1 and TRBJ2-1, reads KAGVTQTPRYLIKTRGQQVTLSCSPISGHRSVSWYQQTPGQGLQFLFEYFSETQRNKGNFPGRFSGRQFSNSRSEMNVSTLELGDSALYLCASSPLAGGDNEQFFGPGTRLTVL.

The rearrangement uses TRBV4-2 and TRBJ2-3; D remains unclear. This CDR3 contains 18 residues. V shed 0 bases and J shed 1 base, with 17 bases lying between them. Germline CDR1 reads LGHNA; CDR2 reads YNFKEQ. The CDR3 sequence is CASSQDFWFRSGTDTQYF. The CDR3 DNA is TGTGCCAGCAGCCAAGATTTTTGGTTCAGGTCAGGCACAGATACGCAGTATTTT.

J is TRBJ2-5 and V is TRBV27, with D perhaps matching TRBD2 (5 bases). Germline lookup yields CDR1 MNHEY and CDR2 SMNVEV (reference sequence). Trimming cost V 6 bases and J 0 bases, with 23 bases left between them. This CDR3 comprises 18 residues. The CDR3 sequence: CASSRTQTSPSYQETQYF. CDR3 nucleotides: TGTGCCAGCAGCCGGACCCAAACTAGTCCATCCTACCAAGAGACCCAGTACTTC.

The chain couples TRBV6-4 to TRBJ2-5; 10 nucleotides align to TRBD1. J was trimmed by 2 bases and V by 6 bases; bases with no gene match: 6. The CDR3 totals 15 residues. CDR1 is MRHNA, CDR2 SNTAGT, per germline. The CDR3 region is CASSRTGGGQETQYF. The CDR3, as DNA: TGTGCCAGCAGCCGGACAGGGGGAGGGCAAGAGACCCAGTACTTC.

This chain connects TRBV5-4 to TRBJ2-5; D not certain. Trimming pared 1 base from V and 2 bases from J, leaving 9 bases between. CDR1 SGHNT and CDR2 YYREEE come from the germline V gene (reference sequence). This CDR3 spans 14 amino acids. CDR3 DNA: TGTGCCAGCAGCTTGAGGTCGGGTCAAGAGACCCAGTACTTC. It translates to CASSLRSGQETQYF.

The J gene is TRBJ2-5, the V gene TRBV10-1; 8 nucleotides line up with TRBD1. J lost 4 bases, V lost 3 bases, and 7 bases had no gene match. The CDR3 consists of 15 residues. Per the germline V gene, CDR1 is WNHNN and CDR2 is SYGVQD (reference sequence). The CDR3 DNA reads TGCGCCAGCAGTGACCGGACAGGGTTTGGAGAGACCCAGTACTTC. It specifies CASSDRTGFGETQYF.

The chain joins TRBV6-1 to TRBJ1-2, with D possibly matching TRBD1 (5 bases). Germline loops: CDR1 MNHNS, CDR2 SASEGT. The CDR3 is 15 amino acids. V lost 8 bases and J 5 bases, leaving 21 bases between the germline ends. The CDR3 DNA is TGTGCCAGCCTCGGTGAGCAGGGTGAAAGGTATGGCTACACCTTC. This translates into CASLGEQGERYGYTF.

This CDR3 is CASSTRTDWGLEQYF. Here the CDR3 DNA reads TGCGCCAGCAGCACGCGGACTGACTGGGGACTCGAGCAGTACTTC. V usage is TRBV4-1 and J usage is TRBJ2-7; D possibly corresponds to TRBD2 (6 bases). Germline-derived CDR1 and CDR2 are MGHRA and YSYEKL. The germline V and J ends were trimmed by 5 bases and 6 bases, with 20 bases remaining between them. The CDR3 covers 15 residues.